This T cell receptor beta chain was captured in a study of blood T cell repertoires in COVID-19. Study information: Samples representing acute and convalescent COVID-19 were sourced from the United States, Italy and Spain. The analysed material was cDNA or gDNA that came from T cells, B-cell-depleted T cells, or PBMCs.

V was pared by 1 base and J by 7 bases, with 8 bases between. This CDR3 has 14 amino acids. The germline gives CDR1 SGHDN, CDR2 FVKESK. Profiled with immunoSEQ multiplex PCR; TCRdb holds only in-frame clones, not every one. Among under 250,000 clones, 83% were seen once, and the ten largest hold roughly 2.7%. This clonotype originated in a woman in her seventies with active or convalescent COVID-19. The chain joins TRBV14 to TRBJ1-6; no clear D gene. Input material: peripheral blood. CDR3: CASSQVRRNSPLHF. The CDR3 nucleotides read TGTGCCAGCAGCCAAGTCAGGAGGAATTCACCCCTCCACTTT.